Sequencing of this T cell receptor beta chain was carried out in a study of T cell responses to AZD1222 COVID-19 vaccine (dated by TCRdb to the early 2020s). Study-wide context: A total of 233 trial participants underwent TCR sequencing, of whom approximately 200 had received two doses of AZD1222 and about 25 had received two doses of the MenACWY control vaccine. Trial participants were enrolled by age into subgroups of 18-55, 56-69 and 70-plus years, and around 150, 29 and 61 TCR-sequenced participants, respectively, were included in these subgroups.

Results the study describes overall, beyond this receptor: Because no samples from the day 14 peak response were available, repertoires could be characterized only after the peak T cell response. Most participants were white British and females outnumbered males, and the authors suggested that clonal diversity may have been underestimated. A significant rise in spike-specific TCR breadth and depth was observed after two AZD1222 doses relative to day 0 and relative to MenACWY recipients. Epitopes outside the regions mutated in the B.1.351 and B.1.1.7 variants were reportedly recognized by nearly half of the unique spike-specific TCRs. Conclusions about previously exposed vaccinees are limited because only six or seven AZD1222 recipients were SARS-CoV-2 seropositive at baseline. The 56-69-year group was small, and its depth increase did not reach significance, likely because of low power. CD4 TCRs associated with the vaccine covered the entire spike protein, and the dominant responses were in regions 160-218 and 743-854.

The CDR3 spans 13 residues, from the cysteine through the phenylalanine. The read is trimmed to its CDR3 DNA, 39 bases read in frame from base 1. The CDR1 and CDR2 encoded by the germline V gene are MDHEN and SYDVKM. V loses 3 bases of germline sequence and J loses 6 bases, and the interval between the two ends is 11 bases. A remark on this clone: Its antigen has not been determined. No base quality values were provided; no much bigger clone lies one nucleotide off.

The CDR3 regions of human TCRbeta chains were analyzed by immunosequencing. The authors' pipeline ran thus. Repertoire TCRs were checked for matches against a reference library of SARS-CoV-2-specific TCRs that had been generated using the MIRA antigen-specificity platform. Breadth was defined as the fraction of unique TCRs that were SARS-CoV-2-associated. Depth was defined as the fraction of total T cells that were SARS-CoV-2-associated. Each spike-specific TCR was assigned to its reactive spike region and to a CD4 or CD8 class using the MIRA data. Log10-transformed breadth and depth values were compared by one-way ANOVA with Sidak's multiple comparisons tests. Not all clones reach the TCRdb copy of this immuneACCESS table, which keeps in-frame sequences only. Checked studies attribute under half of the gap to unresolved V genes and leave the rest unexplained. V and J calls and clone size are given by that table; D and trimming were obtained from the DNA. A total of over 110,000 clones appear in this sample, about 91% of them only once. The ten largest make up over 8.5% of the sample.

The time point label corresponds to: about 28 days (+/-7) after the second vaccine dose. AZD1222 recipients whose second dose came at about 4 weeks and those whose second dose came at about 12 weeks were combined into one group, since spike-specific TCR depth and breadth did not differ between the two schedules. Vaccinee samples came from UK trials COV001 and COV002, including a single-blind randomized controlled phase 2/3 trial of AZD1222 (ChAdOx1 nCoV-19) in healthy adults. For TCRbeta chain sequencing, PBMC samples from trial participants were taken at day 0 and at day 28 after the second dose.

The clonotype was recovered from an adult who received the AZD1222 COVID-19 vaccine. The source material was peripheral blood, sampled 28 days after the second AZD1222 dose. This sequence uses TRBV28 and TRBJ2-5; the D gene lacks a confident call. The nucleotides read TGTGCCAGCAGTTTTGGCCCACCCCAGACCCAGTACTTC. It codes for CASSFGPPQTQYF.